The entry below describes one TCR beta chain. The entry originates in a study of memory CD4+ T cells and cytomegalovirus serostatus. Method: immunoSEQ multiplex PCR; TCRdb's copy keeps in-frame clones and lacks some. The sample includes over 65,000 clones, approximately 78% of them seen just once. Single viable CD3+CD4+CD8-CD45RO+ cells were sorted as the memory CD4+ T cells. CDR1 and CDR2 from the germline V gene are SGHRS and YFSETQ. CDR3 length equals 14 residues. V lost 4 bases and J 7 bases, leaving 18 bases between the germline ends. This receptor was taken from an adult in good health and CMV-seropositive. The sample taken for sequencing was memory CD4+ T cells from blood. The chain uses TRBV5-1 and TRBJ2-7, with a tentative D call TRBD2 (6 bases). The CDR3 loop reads CASSAGTPGEEQYF. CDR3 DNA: TGCGCCAGCAGCGCCGGAACCCCGGGAGAGGAGCAGTACTTC.